One and the same sample provided the 21 T cell receptor beta chains below, sequenced in a study of T cell changes during pregnancy in multiple sclerosis. Data came from immunoSEQ multiplex PCR; TCRdb stores just in-frame clones and leaves some out. The data show about 48,000 clones, 80% to 95% seen once. Sequencing was performed on CD4+ T cells from peripheral blood mononuclear cells, taken in the second trimester of pregnancy. The receptors here all came from a female donor in good health, enrolled as a control in a pregnancy study.

The V gene is TRBV5-6, the J gene TRBJ2-3, with 10 bases lining up with TRBD1. V gave up 3 bases and J gave up 5 bases; unmatched junction bases: 6. CDR1 is SGHDT, CDR2 YYEEEE, per germline. This CDR3 is built from 15 residues. CDR3 coding DNA: TGTGCCAGCAGCTGGGACAGGGGAGAGATAGATACGCAGTATTTT. As protein: CASSWDRGEIDTQYF.

V is TRBV7-2 and J is TRBJ2-3; 9 bases are a match to TRBD1. The CDR3 spans 17 residues. The J segment lost 8 bases and the V segment lost 4 bases, leaving 16 bases of the junction unmatched. The germline CDR1 and CDR2 sequences are SGHTA and FQGNSA. The CDR3 loop reads CASSSSRRTGATPTQYF. The CDR3 nucleotides read TGTGCCAGCAGCTCGTCTAGAAGGACAGGGGCCACTCCTACGCAGTATTTT.

The V call is TRBV28, the J call TRBJ2-6; TRBD2 agrees at 7 bases. Germline loops: CDR1 MDHEN, CDR2 SYDVKM. The V gene end was trimmed by 2 bases and the J gene end by 0 bases; junction bases not matched to a gene: 4. The CDR3 runs to 17 residues. CDR3 amino acids: CASSLAGVISGANVLTF. CDR3 sequence (DNA): TGTGCCAGCAGTTTAGCGGGGGTCATCTCTGGGGCCAACGTCCTGACTTTC.

The chain recombines TRBV19 with TRBJ1-5, with a possible D match to TRBD1 (5 bases). CDR1 and CDR2 from the germline V gene are LNHDA and SQIVND (reference sequence). V was shortened by 5 bases and J by 0 bases, with 11 bases between the two germline ends. The CDR3 consists of 15 residues. CDR3 nucleotides: TGTGCCAGTAGTTCCTCAGACAGTAGCAATCAGCCCCAGCATTTT. Its protein product is CASSSSDSSNQPQHF.

This clone came up once. The chain joins TRBV2 to TRBJ1-1; the D gene is possibly TRBD1 (6 bases). Trimming shortened V by 2 bases and J by 4 bases, and 11 bases separated the two germline ends. The germline CDR1 and CDR2 sequences are SNHLY and FYNNEI. This CDR3 is built from 14 residues. The CDR3 sequence is CASSERTVITEAFF. The CDR3 region has the DNA TGTGCCAGCAGTGAACGGACAGTGATCACTGAAGCTTTCTTT. The entire variable domain, with the rest obtained from reference TRBV2 and TRBJ1-1, is as follows: EPEVTQTPSHQVTQMGQEVILRCVPISNHLYFYWYRQILGQKVEFLVSFYNNEISEKSEIFDDQFSVERPDGSNFTLKIRSTKLEDSAMYFCASSERTVITEAFFGQGTRLTVV.

The rearrangement links TRBV6-1 to TRBJ2-7; 14 bases agree with TRBD2. The V gene's germline CDR1 is MNHNS and CDR2 SASEGT. The trim removed 6 bases at V and 11 bases at J, leaving 6 bases unmatched. The CDR3 contains 13 residues. CDR3 nucleotide sequence: TGTGCCAGCAGGGGACTAGCGGGAGATTCGGAGTACTTC. This gives the protein CASRGLAGDSEYF.

V is TRBV14 and J is TRBJ1-2, with TRBD1 matching 7 bases. After removal of 4 bases from V and 6 bases from J, the junction contained 5 bases not matched to a gene. This CDR3 has 13 amino acids. Germline V gene lookup returns CDR1 SGHDN and CDR2 FVKESK. The chain's CDR3 is CASSRWDRHGYTF. In DNA, the CDR3 is TGTGCCAGCAGCCGGTGGGACAGACATGGCTACACCTTC.

The chain has TRBV4-1 and TRBJ1-6; a possible D gene is TRBD1 (5 bases). V was shortened by 3 bases and J by 7 bases, with 16 bases between the two germline ends. CDR3 length: 16 residues. Germline assignment: CDR1 MGHRA and CDR2 YSYEKL. The CDR3 is CASSQVAGLRNSPLHF. The CDR3 DNA reads TGCGCCAGCAGCCAGGTGGCAGGGTTGAGGAATTCACCCCTCCACTTT.

The rearrangement joins TRBV11-2 to TRBJ1-2; D gene uncertain. The length of the CDR3 is 13 residues. V was shortened by 1 base and J by 8 bases, with 11 bases between the two germline ends. Germline V lookup: CDR1 SGHAT, CDR2 FQNNGV. Written as DNA, the CDR3 is TGTGCCAGCAGCTTAGCAAATCGCGCCGGCTACACCTTC. The encoded protein is CASSLANRAGYTF.

The rearrangement links TRBV15 to TRBJ2-1; D perhaps matches TRBD1 (5 bases). Trimming pared 2 bases from V and 8 bases from J, leaving 22 bases between. Germline lookup yields CDR1 LNHNV and CDR2 YYDKDF (reference sequence). There are 17 residues in the CDR3. CDR3 amino acids: CATSRPGWDGAGHEQFF. CDR3 bases: TGTGCCACCAGCAGACCCGGGTGGGATGGGGCCGGTCATGAGCAGTTCTTC.

The chain joins TRBV19 to TRBJ1-5; D is undetermined. The germline V gene encodes CDR1 LNHDA and CDR2 SQIVND (reference sequence). V lost 0 bases and J lost 7, with 7 bases in between. The CDR3 extends over 13 amino acids. As DNA, the CDR3 is TGTGCCAGTAGTATAGATCAACAACAGCCCCAGCATTTT. This codes for CASSIDQQQPQHF.

The chain uses TRBV11-2 and TRBJ2-4; D perhaps matches TRBD2 (6 bases). Germline assignment: CDR1 SGHAT and CDR2 FQNNGV. The CDR3 has 13 residues. The ends were cut back, 5 bases at V and 8 bases at J, with 13 bases in the middle. The CDR3 here is CASSPGRLDIQYF. CDR3 DNA sequence: TGTGCCAGCAGCCCCGGGAGATTGGACATTCAGTACTTC.

The J gene is TRBJ2-1, the V gene TRBV27, with 9 bases lining up with TRBD2. CDR1 is MNHEY and CDR2 is SMNVEV in the germline V gene (reference sequence). Unmatched junction bases numbered 12, after V lost 8 bases and J lost 7 bases. There are 15 residues in the CDR3. CDR3 amino acids: CASSVRLAGKNEQFF. The CDR3 region has the DNA TGTGCCAGCTCCGTTAGGCTAGCGGGAAAGAATGAGCAGTTCTTC.

V gene TRBV5-1 combines with J gene TRBJ2-5; 7 positions agree with TRBD2. V lost 2 bases and J lost 4; bases outside the gene matches: 8. Germline V lookup: CDR1 SGHRS, CDR2 YFSETQ. The CDR3 has 15 residues. The DNA for the CDR3 is TGCGCCAGCAGCTTAGGCGGGAGTCTAGGAGAGACCCAGTACTTC. This gives the protein CASSLGGSLGETQYF.

The chain joins TRBV2 to TRBJ1-1, with 8 bases that match TRBD1. The CDR3 is 15 residues long. The V segment lost 7 bases and the J segment 0 bases; nucleotides outside the gene matches: 7. The germline V gene has CDR1 SNHLY and CDR2 FYNNEI. The CDR3 coding sequence is TGTGCCAGCACGGACAGGGTAGTTTTGAACACTGAAGCTTTCTTT. Translation: CASTDRVVLNTEAFF.

The rearrangement links TRBV11-2 to TRBJ2-1; 10 nucleotides line up with TRBD2. The junction had 8 bases not matched to a gene; V was cut back by 7 bases and J by 8 bases. The CDR3 extends over 14 amino acids. The germline V gene has CDR1 SGHAT and CDR2 FQNNGV. CDR3 region: CASTSGSVADEQFF. DNA for the CDR3: TGTGCCAGCACTAGCGGGAGTGTTGCCGATGAGCAGTTCTTC.

This chain uses TRBV5-5 with TRBJ2-2; D is unresolved. Germline CDR1 SGHKS, CDR2 YYEKEE (reference sequence). CDR3 length: 14 amino acids. V was cut by 4 bases and J by 3 bases, with 10 bases left in between. DNA of the CDR3: TGTGCCAGCAGCGTATCTCCTGACACCGGGGAGCTGTTTTTT. It encodes CASSVSPDTGELFF.

This sequence joins TRBV4-2 and TRBJ2-5, with 8 bases fitting TRBD2. Germline trimming cut 4 bases from V and 5 bases from J; bases unmatched to any gene: 9. The germline V gene encodes CDR1 LGHNA and CDR2 YNFKEQ. The CDR3 extends over 15 amino acids. CDR3 bases: TGTGCCAGCAGCCGGTTTGCGGGAGGATCTGAGACCCAGTACTTC. Translation gives CASSRFAGGSETQYF.

V and J are TRBV10-3 and TRBJ2-7, with D tentatively TRBD2 (6 bases). Germline-derived CDR1 and CDR2 are ENHRY and SYGVKD. The CDR3 has 14 amino acids. V shed 8 bases and J shed 0 bases, with 14 bases lying between them. DNA for the CDR3: TGTGCCATCCGATCTAGCGCTAGCTCCTACGAGCAGTACTTC. It codes for CAIRSSASSYEQYF.

This clone showed up just once. The V gene is TRBV21-1, the J gene TRBJ2-7; TRBD1 is the table's D call and was not checked against the DNA. TRBV21-1 corresponds to a pseudogene. The CDR3 length is 19 residues. The CDR3 DNA reads as TGTGCCAGCAGCAAAAGAGGAGTCACTAGGGGACAGGGGGCAGGCGAGCAGTACTTC. Its translation: CASSKRGVTRGQGAGEQYF.

The V call is TRBV2, the J call TRBJ1-2; unclear D gene. This CDR3 comprises 13 residues. The germline V gene encodes CDR1 SNHLY and CDR2 FYNNEI. Trimming left V 4 bases short and J 5 bases short, with 11 bases between. The CDR3 DNA sequence: TGTGCCAGCAGTGTTGCGGCCGAATATGGCTACACCTTC. Translating gives CASSVAAEYGYTF.